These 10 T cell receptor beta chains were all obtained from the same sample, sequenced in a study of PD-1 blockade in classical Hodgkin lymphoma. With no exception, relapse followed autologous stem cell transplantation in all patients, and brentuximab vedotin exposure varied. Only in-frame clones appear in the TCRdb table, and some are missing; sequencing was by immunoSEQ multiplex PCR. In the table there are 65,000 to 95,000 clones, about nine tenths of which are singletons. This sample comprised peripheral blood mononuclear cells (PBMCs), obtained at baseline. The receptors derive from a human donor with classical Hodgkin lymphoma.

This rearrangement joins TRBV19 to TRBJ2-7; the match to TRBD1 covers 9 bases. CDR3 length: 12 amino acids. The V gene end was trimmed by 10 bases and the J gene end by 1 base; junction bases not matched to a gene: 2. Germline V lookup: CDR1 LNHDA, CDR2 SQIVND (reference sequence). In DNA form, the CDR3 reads TGTGCCACAGGACAGGGGTCCTACGAGCAGTACTTC. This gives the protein CATGQGSYEQYF.

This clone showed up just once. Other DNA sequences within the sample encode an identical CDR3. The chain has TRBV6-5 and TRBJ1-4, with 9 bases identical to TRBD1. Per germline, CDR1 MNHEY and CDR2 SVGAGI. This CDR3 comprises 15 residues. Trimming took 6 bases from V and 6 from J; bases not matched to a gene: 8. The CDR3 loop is CASSYGGTGYEKLFF. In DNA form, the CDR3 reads TGTGCCAGCAGCTACGGCGGGACAGGGTATGAAAAACTGTTTTTT.

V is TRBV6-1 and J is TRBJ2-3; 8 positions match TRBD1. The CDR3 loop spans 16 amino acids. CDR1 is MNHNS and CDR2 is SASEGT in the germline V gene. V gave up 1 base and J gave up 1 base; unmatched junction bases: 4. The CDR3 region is CASSEVPGGGTDTQYF. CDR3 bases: TGTGCCAGCAGTGAAGTCCCAGGGGGCGGCACAGATACGCAGTATTTT.

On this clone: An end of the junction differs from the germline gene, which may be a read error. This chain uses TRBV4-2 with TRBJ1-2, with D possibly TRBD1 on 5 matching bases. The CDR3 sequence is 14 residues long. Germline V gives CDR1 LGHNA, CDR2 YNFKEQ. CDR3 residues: CASSQDPSGTFSAF. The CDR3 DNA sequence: TGTGCCAGCAGCCAAGACCCATCCGGGACGTTCTCGGCCTTC.

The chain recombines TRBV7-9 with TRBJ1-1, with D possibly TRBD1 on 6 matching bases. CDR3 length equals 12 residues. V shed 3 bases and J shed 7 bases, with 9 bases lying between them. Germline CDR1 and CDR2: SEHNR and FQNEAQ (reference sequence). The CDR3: CASSFRQDEAFF. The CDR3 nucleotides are TGTGCCAGCAGCTTCAGACAGGATGAAGCTTTCTTT.

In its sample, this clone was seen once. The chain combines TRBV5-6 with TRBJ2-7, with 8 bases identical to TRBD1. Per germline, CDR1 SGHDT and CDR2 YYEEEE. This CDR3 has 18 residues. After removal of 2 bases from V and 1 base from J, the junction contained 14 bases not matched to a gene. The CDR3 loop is CASSLGGQAIFWSYEQYF. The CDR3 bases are TGTGCCAGCAGCTTAGGGGGACAGGCCATTTTCTGGTCCTACGAGCAGTACTTC.

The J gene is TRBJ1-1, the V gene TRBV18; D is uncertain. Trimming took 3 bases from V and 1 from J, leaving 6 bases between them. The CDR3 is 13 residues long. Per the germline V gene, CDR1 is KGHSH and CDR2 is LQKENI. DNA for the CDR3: TGTGCCAGCTCACCCGGGAGGAACACTGAAGCTTTCTTT. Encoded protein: CASSPGRNTEAFF.

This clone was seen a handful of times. The CDR3 DNA reads TGTGCCACCAGCAGAGAGCAAACCATGAACACTGAAGCTTTCTTT. Amino acid sequence: CATSREQTMNTEAFF. The J gene is TRBJ1-1, the V gene TRBV15, with D unclear. This CDR3 is 15 amino acids long. CDR1 LNHNV and CDR2 YYDKDF come from the germline V gene (reference sequence). Trimming removed 0 bases at V and 0 bases at J, with 8 bases between.

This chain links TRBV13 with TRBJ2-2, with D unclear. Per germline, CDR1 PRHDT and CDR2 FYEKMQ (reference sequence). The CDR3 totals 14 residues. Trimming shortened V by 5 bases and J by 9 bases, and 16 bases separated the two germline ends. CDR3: CASSPQRANRELFF. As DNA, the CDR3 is TGTGCCAGCAGCCCCCAAAGGGCAAATAGGGAGCTGTTTTTT.

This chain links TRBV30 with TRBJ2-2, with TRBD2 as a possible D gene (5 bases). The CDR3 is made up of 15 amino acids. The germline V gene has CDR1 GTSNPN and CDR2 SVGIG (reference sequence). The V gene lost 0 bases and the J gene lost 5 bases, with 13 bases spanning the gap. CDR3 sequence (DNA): TGTGCCTGGAGTGTACTAGTCAGGACGACCGGGGAGCTGTTTTTT. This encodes CAWSVLVRTTGELFF.